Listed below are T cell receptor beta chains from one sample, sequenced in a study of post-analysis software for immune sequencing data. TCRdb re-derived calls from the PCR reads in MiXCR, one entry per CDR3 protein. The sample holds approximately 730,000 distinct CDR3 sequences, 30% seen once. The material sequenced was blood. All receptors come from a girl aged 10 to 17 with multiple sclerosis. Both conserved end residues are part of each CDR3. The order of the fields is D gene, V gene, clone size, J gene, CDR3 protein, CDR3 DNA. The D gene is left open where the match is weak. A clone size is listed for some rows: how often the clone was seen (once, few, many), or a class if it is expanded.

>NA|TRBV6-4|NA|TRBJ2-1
CASSTSNNEQFF
TGTGCCAGCAGTACAAGTAACAATGAGCAGTTCTTC
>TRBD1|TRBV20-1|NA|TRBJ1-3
CSAEGTVDGNTIYF
TGCAGTGCGGAAGGGACAGTCGACGGAAACACCATATATTTT
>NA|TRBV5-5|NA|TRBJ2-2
CASLTTGELFF
TGTGCCAGCCTGACTACCGGGGAGCTGTTTTTT
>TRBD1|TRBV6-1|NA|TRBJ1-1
CASIDRGHNTEAFF
TGTGCCAGCATCGACAGGGGGCACAACACTGAAGCTTTCTTT
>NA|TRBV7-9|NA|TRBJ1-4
CASSLSLSGVDSEKLFF
TGTGCCAGCAGCTTAAGTCTTTCTGGGGTTGACAGTGAAAAACTGTTTTTT
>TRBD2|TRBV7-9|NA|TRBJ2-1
CASSTTPGTSWHEQFF
TGTGCCAGCAGCACCACACCCGGGACTAGTTGGCATGAGCAGTTCTTC
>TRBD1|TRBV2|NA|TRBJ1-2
CASSEAFNRDREGYYGYTF
TGTGCCAGCAGTGAAGCCTTTAACCGGGACAGGGAGGGGTACTATGGCTACACCTTC
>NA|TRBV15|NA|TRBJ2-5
CATSKGRSMGEQYF
TGTGCCACCAGCAAAGGGAGGAGTATGGGTGAGCAGTACTTC
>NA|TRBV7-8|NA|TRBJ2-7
CASSFDSGPSYEQYF
TGTGCCAGCAGCTTTGACAGCGGGCCTTCCTACGAGCAGTACTTC
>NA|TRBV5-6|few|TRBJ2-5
CASSPPPGSWETQYF
TGTGCCAGCAGCCCCCCTCCGGGAAGTTGGGAGACCCAGTACTTC
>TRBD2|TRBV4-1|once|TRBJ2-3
CASSQDPAGGLADTQYF
TGCGCCAGCAGCCAAGATCCGGCCGGGGGGTTGGCAGATACGCAGTATTTT
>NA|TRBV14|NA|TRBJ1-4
CASSPGPKGRYSTNEKLFF
TGTGCCAGCAGCCCGGGGCCCAAGGGGCGCTACTCAACTAATGAAAAACTGTTTTTT
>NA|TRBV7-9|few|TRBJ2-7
CASRRDFQESYEQYF
TGTGCCAGCAGGAGGGACTTCCAAGAATCCTACGAGCAGTACTTC
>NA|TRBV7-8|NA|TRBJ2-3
CATGGYHGSDTQYF
TGTGCCACCGGGGGCTATCACGGATCGGATACGCAGTATTTT
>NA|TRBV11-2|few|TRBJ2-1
CASQKGQFRNEQFF
TGTGCCAGCCAAAAGGGGCAGTTTAGAAATGAGCAGTTCTTC
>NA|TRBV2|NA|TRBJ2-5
CASRGQTSQETQYF
TGTGCCAGCAGGGGACAGACTAGTCAAGAGACCCAGTACTTC
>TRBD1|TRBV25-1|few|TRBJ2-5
CASSEDTGQWQETQYF
TGTGCCAGCAGTGAAGACACGGGACAGTGGCAAGAGACCCAGTACTTC
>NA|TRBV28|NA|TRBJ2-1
CASSLSQYREDEQFF
TGTGCCAGCAGTTTATCTCAATACCGCGAGGACGAGCAGTTCTTC
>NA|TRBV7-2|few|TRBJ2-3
CASSSYTPGEDTQYF
TGTGCCAGCAGCTCCTATACCCCGGGAGAGGATACGCAGTATTTT
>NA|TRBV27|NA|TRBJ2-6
CANSSPTGANVLTF
TGTGCCAACAGTAGCCCCACTGGGGCCAACGTCCTGACTTTC
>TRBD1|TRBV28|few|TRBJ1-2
CASRPTDRANYGYTF
TGTGCCAGCAGACCAACTGACAGGGCAAACTATGGCTACACCTTC
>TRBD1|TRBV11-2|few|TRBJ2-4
CASSLTGTVDIQYF
TGTGCCAGCAGCTTGACAGGGACGGTTGACATTCAGTACTTC
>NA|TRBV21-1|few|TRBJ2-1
CASSQRDYNEQFF
TGTGCCAGCAGCCAACGGGACTACAATGAGCAGTTCTTC
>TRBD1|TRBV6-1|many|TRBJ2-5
CASRSDRSFQETQYF
TGTGCCAGCAGGTCGGACAGGTCTTTCCAAGAGACCCAGTACTTC
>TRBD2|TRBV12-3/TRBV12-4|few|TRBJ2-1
CASRPGLANEQFF
TGTGCCAGCAGGCCGGGACTAGCCAATGAGCAGTTCTTC
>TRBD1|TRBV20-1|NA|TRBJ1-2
CSVPGQGGGGYTF
TGCAGTGTCCCGGGACAGGGGGGGGGCGGCTACACCTTC
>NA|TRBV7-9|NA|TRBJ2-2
CASSLEQGVTGELFF
TGTGCCAGCAGCTTAGAACAGGGAGTCACCGGGGAGCTGTTTTTT
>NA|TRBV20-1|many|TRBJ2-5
CSARDGARVETQYF
TGCAGTGCTAGAGATGGGGCCAGGGTGGAGACCCAGTACTTC
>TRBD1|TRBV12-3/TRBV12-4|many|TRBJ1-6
CASSFDRADSPLHF
TGTGCCAGCAGTTTCGACAGGGCTGATTCACCCCTCCACTTT
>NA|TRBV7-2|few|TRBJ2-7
CASSWVEGISYEQYF
TGTGCCAGCAGCTGGGTGGAGGGTATCTCCTACGAGCAGTACTTC
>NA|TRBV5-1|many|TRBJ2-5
CASSIAGTEKETQYF
TGCGCCAGCAGCATCGCCGGGACCGAGAAAGAGACCCAGTACTTC
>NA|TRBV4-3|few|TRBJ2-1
CASSHVIGAYNEQFF
TGCGCCAGCAGCCACGTTATCGGGGCCTACAATGAGCAGTTCTTC
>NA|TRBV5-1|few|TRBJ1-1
CASMAGWGTEAFF
TGCGCCAGCATGGCAGGATGGGGGACTGAAGCTTTCTTT
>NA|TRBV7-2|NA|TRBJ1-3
CASSPRVSGNTIYF
TGTGCCAGCAGCCCAAGGGTCTCTGGAAACACCATATATTTT
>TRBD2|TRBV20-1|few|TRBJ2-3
CSADDRSGGTQYF
TGCAGTGCGGATGACCGGTCGGGAGGGACGCAGTATTTT
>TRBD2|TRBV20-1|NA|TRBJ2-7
CSARDLGLAGGPYEQYF
TGCAGTGCTAGAGATCTCGGTCTAGCGGGAGGGCCCTACGAGCAGTACTTC
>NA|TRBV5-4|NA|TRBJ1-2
CASSLSPANYGYTF
TGTGCCAGCAGCTTGAGCCCAGCGAACTATGGCTACACCTTC
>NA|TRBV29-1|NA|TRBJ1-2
CSAKQGANYGYTF
TGCAGCGCCAAACAGGGAGCTAACTATGGCTACACCTTC
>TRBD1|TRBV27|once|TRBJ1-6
CASRPGTVDSPLHF
TGTGCCAGCAGGCCCGGGACAGTGGATTCACCCCTCCACTTT
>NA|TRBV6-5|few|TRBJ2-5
CASSQEGQGGRETQYF
TGTGCCAGCAGCCAGGAGGGGCAGGGGGGAAGAGAGACCCAGTACTTC
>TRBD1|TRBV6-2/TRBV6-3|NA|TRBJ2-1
CASSLVVGTGAYNEQFF
TGTGCCAGCAGTTTGGTTGTCGGGACAGGGGCCTACAATGAGCAGTTCTTC
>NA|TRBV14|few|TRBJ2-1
CASSPLWGSSYNEQFF
TGTGCCAGCAGCCCCCTTTGGGGTAGCTCCTACAATGAGCAGTTCTTC
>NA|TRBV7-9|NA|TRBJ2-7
CASSPRGLSDYEQYF
TGTGCCAGCAGCCCCAGGGGACTATCTGACTACGAGCAGTACTTC
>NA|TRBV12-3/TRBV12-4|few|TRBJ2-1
CASSLGGNRGEQFF
TGTGCCAGCAGTTTAGGGGGGAACCGCGGTGAGCAGTTCTTC
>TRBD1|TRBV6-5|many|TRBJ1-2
CASRSLGTGGGYTF
TGTGCCAGCAGGTCCCTCGGAACAGGGGGTGGCTACACCTTC
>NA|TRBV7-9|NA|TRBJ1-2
CASSSDGLYGYTF
TGTGCCAGCAGCTCTGACGGACTCTATGGCTACACCTTC
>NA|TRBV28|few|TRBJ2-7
CASSSPSGRTSYEQYF
TGTGCCAGCAGCTCTCCCTCGGGACGGACTTCCTACGAGCAGTACTTC